Following are 28 T cell receptor beta chains from one sample sequenced in a study of regulatory T cells in long-lasting Graves disease. This sample's time point: newly diagnosed GD, antithyroid drugs for less than 3 months. Construction of the TCR library relied on RNA isolated from PBMCs. In building TCR beta libraries, iRepertoire HTBI primers were used together with Arm-PCR of CDR3 regions. TCRdb called the multiplex PCR reads again in MiXCR, with one record for every CDR3 protein. The table lists 200,000 to 250,000 distinct CDR3 sequences, about 17% of them singletons. Sequences were derived from peripheral blood mononuclear cells (PBMCs), sampled at new diagnosis, from a patient treated with antithyroid drugs. Every receptor here comes from a female donor with Graves disease.

The sample holds many counts of this clonotype. The chain combines TRBV11-2 with TRBJ2-5, with unresolved D. The V gene's germline CDR1 is SGHAT and CDR2 FQNNGV. Trimming removed 2 bases at V and 1 base at J, with 8 bases between. This CDR3 is 14 amino acids long. The CDR3 bases are TGTGCCAGCAGCTTATTGCCACCCCAAGAGACCCAGTACTTC. This gives the protein CASSLLPPQETQYF. The full variable domain, in which reference TRBV11-2 and TRBJ2-5 provide the parts outside the CDR3, is EAGVAQSPRYKIIEKRQSVAFWCNPISGHATLYWYQQILGQGPKLLIQFQNNGVVDDSQLPKDRFSAERLKGVDSTLKIQPAKLEDSAVYLCASSLLPPQETQYFGPGTRLLVL.

The V and J genes are TRBV28 and TRBJ2-2, with D tentatively TRBD2 (6 bases). CDR1 is MDHEN and CDR2 is SYDVKM in the germline V gene. The V gene lost 8 bases and the J gene lost 7 bases, with 20 bases spanning the gap. The CDR3 has 15 residues. In DNA form, the CDR3 reads TGTGCCAGCCGCCTCGGGGACTCGTCGATCGGGGAGCTGTTTTTT. Translation gives CASRLGDSSIGELFF.

J is TRBJ1-5 and V is TRBV4-1; D is perhaps TRBD1 (5 bases). V shed 0 bases and J shed 7 bases, with 13 bases lying between them. Germline V gene sequence: CDR1 MGHRA, CDR2 YSYEKL. This CDR3 has 15 residues. CDR3: CASSQDVGWGQPQHF. Here the CDR3 DNA reads TGCGCCAGCAGCCAAGATGTGGGGTGGGGGCAGCCCCAGCATTTT.

The sample holds many counts of this clonotype. The J gene is TRBJ2-2, the V gene TRBV6-1; maybe TRBD1 (5 bases). The CDR3 totals 14 residues. Trimming left V 7 bases short and J 1 base short, with 10 bases between. CDR1 is MNHNS, CDR2 SASEGT, per germline. CDR3 sequence (DNA): TGTGCCAGCACCCTAGACAGGAACACCGGGGAGCTGTTTTTT. Residues: CASTLDRNTGELFF.

This chain links TRBV11-2 with TRBJ2-7; maybe TRBD2 (5 bases). Looked up from germline, CDR1 is SGHAT and CDR2 is FQNNGV. V gave up 0 bases and J gave up 3 bases, with 6 bases separating them. This CDR3 is built from 13 residues. The CDR3 here is CASSLDGNYEQYF. The CDR3 DNA sequence: TGTGCCAGCAGCTTAGACGGGAACTACGAGCAGTACTTC. Full variable domain (rest looked up from reference TRBV11-2 and TRBJ2-7): EAGVAQSPRYKIIEKRQSVAFWCNPISGHATLYWYQQILGQGPKLLIQFQNNGVVDDSQLPKDRFSAERLKGVDSTLKIQPAKLEDSAVYLCASSLDGNYEQYFGPGTRLTVT.

The chain combines TRBV7-3 with TRBJ2-7; 16 nucleotides match TRBD2. Germline V CDR1 and CDR2: SGHTA, FQGTGA. Trimming took 2 bases from V and 6 from J; bases not matched to a gene: 13. The CDR3 sequence is 19 residues long. CDR3 in amino acids: CASSLARGLAGGPWGEQYF. Written as DNA, the CDR3 is TGTGCCAGCAGCTTAGCGCGGGGACTAGCGGGAGGGCCCTGGGGCGAGCAGTACTTC.

This clonotype was recorded at least ten times. V and J are TRBV27 and TRBJ2-6; TRBD2 aligns across 12 bases. Germline lookup yields CDR1 MNHEY and CDR2 SMNVEV (reference sequence). The CDR3 runs to 19 residues. Trimming cost V 4 bases and J 2 bases; bases outside gene matches: 9. The CDR3 loop reads CASSSVGLAGGPGANVLTF. As DNA, the CDR3 is TGTGCCAGCAGTTCCGTGGGGCTAGCGGGAGGGCCTGGGGCCAACGTCCTGACTTTC.

This clonotype was seen a handful of times. The chain recombines TRBV12-3 or TRBV12-4 with TRBJ2-1, with 7 bases aligning to TRBD1. V shed 3 bases and J 7 bases; nucleotides not matched to a gene: 6. This CDR3 has 14 residues. CDR3 DNA sequence: TGTGCCAGCAGTTTCGAGGGGGCGAGGAATGAGCAGTTCTTC. As protein: CASSFEGARNEQFF.

The gene calls are TRBV15 and TRBJ1-4; D is ambiguous. V dropped 3 bases and J dropped 10 bases, with 9 bases sitting between them. The V gene's germline CDR1 is LNHNV and CDR2 YYDKDF (reference sequence). CDR3 length: 12 amino acids. The CDR3 reads CATSREGGKLFF. The CDR3 DNA sequence: TGTGCCACCAGCAGGGAAGGTGGAAAACTGTTTTTT.

This clonotype showed up many times. CDR3 nucleotide sequence: TGTGCCAGCAGCCTGGGCCCCGGATTAATTCAGTACTTC. The encoded protein is CASSLGPGLIQYF. The chain couples TRBV11-2 to TRBJ2-4; D ambiguous. V was shortened by 5 bases and J by 10 bases, with 15 bases between the two germline ends. Germline lookup yields CDR1 SGHAT and CDR2 FQNNGV. The CDR3 consists of 13 residues.

About this clonotype itself: This is likely an artifact of a read error, given a far larger clone one base away. The gene calls are TRBV24-1 and TRBJ2-7, with 12 positions matching TRBD2. The CDR3 has 14 residues. The germline CDR1 and CDR2 sequences are KGHDR and SFDVKD. V trimming: 4 bases; J trimming: 9 bases; junction bases outside the gene matches: 6. The CDR3 sequence is CATSDILAGGGQYF. CDR3 DNA: TGTGCCACCAGTGACATACTAGCGGGAGGAGGGCAGTACTTC.

This clonotype was picked up many times. This rearrangement joins TRBV6-1 to TRBJ1-3; no clear D. Germline V gives CDR1 MNHNS, CDR2 SASEGT. This CDR3 has 16 residues. Trimming stripped 10 bases from V and 0 bases from J, with 19 bases between. This CDR3 reads CAKHREAPLSGNTIYF. The CDR3 bases are TGTGCCAAGCACCGGGAGGCACCCCTCTCTGGAAACACCATATATTTT.

This clonotype occurred many times. The CDR3 DNA follows: TGTGCCAGCAGTTCATCGACAGGGGGGAACACTGAAGCTTTCTTT. It codes for CASSSSTGGNTEAFF. The V gene is TRBV6-5, the J gene TRBJ1-1; 9 bases align to TRBD1. This CDR3 is built from 15 residues. V lost 4 bases to trimming and J lost 1 base; unmatched junction nucleotides: 4. From germline, CDR1 is MNHEY and CDR2 SVGAGI.

This clonotype was counted at least ten times. The rearrangement uses TRBV6-1 and TRBJ1-4, with TRBD1 identical over 7 bases. The J segment lost 7 bases and the V segment lost 7 bases, leaving 0 bases of the junction unmatched. This CDR3 contains 11 residues. Germline V lookup: CDR1 MNHNS, CDR2 SASEGT. This CDR3 is CASNRGEKLFF. In nucleotides, the CDR3 is TGTGCCAGCAACAGGGGTGAAAAACTGTTTTTT.

The chain recombines TRBV9 with TRBJ1-2; TRBD1 matches at 10 bases. The CDR3 runs 14 residues. Looked up from germline, CDR1 is SGDLS and CDR2 is YYNGEE. Germline trimming cut 3 bases from V and 4 bases from J; bases unmatched to any gene: 3. CDR3 sequence (DNA): TGTGCCAGCAGCGGTCGGACAGGGGGCTATGGCTACACCTTC. It encodes CASSGRTGGYGYTF.

The rearrangement joins TRBV20-1 to TRBJ2-3, with a tentative D call TRBD2 (6 bases). Germline values: CDR1 DFQATT, CDR2 SNEGSKA (reference sequence). Deletions cut 6 bases from V and 3 bases from J, with 13 bases between. The CDR3 spans 13 residues. The CDR3 loop is CSAYAGLTDTQYF. The CDR3 nucleotides are TGCAGTGCATACGCGGGATTGACAGATACGCAGTATTTT.

The V gene is TRBV27, the J gene TRBJ1-4, with 8 bases identical to TRBD1. Germline CDR1 reads MNHEY; CDR2 reads SMNVEV (reference sequence). The CDR3 contains 14 residues. Trimming took 5 bases from V and 8 from J; bases not matched to a gene: 7. The DNA of the CDR3 is TGTGCCAGCAGTCCTCAGGGGGCGTGGGAAAAACTGTTTTTT. It codes for CASSPQGAWEKLFF.

This clonotype has at least ten counts. The chain couples TRBV20-1 to TRBJ2-3; 8 nucleotides line up with TRBD2. J gave up 6 bases and V 6 bases, and 8 bases lay outside the gene matches. CDR3 size: 13 residues. In germline, CDR1 is DFQATT, CDR2 SNEGSKA (reference sequence). CDR3 DNA: TGCAGTGCCCTCCCGGGAGGGATGGATACGCAGTATTTT. Protein sequence: CSALPGGMDTQYF.

This clonotype occurred a few times. V gene TRBV7-9 combines with J gene TRBJ2-3, with a weak D call TRBD1 (7 bases). The CDR3 contains 17 residues. Germline values: CDR1 SEHNR, CDR2 FQNEAQ (reference sequence). The germline V and J ends were trimmed by 5 bases and 2 bases, with 20 bases remaining between them. CDR3 in DNA: TGTGCCAGCAGCCCGACCCGGGGCAGGGGGGACACAGATACGCAGTATTTT. Translating it yields CASSPTRGRGDTDTQYF.

CDR3 sequence: CASGSPEGNTEAFF. The CDR3 DNA reads TGTGCTAGTGGTTCCCCTGAGGGGAACACTGAAGCTTTCTTT. V is TRBV12-5 and J is TRBJ1-1; D is uncertain. Trimming removed 4 bases from V and 1 base from J, with 10 bases in between. Germline V gives CDR1 LGHNT, CDR2 FRNRAP. The CDR3 consists of 14 residues.

The genes are TRBV7-9 and TRBJ1-1, with TRBD1 matching over 8 bases. The CDR3 has 16 amino acids. The junction had 12 bases not matched to a gene; V was cut back by 2 bases and J by 7 bases. CDR1 is SEHNR, CDR2 FQNEAQ, per germline (reference sequence). The CDR3 DNA follows: TGTGCCAGCAGCTTAACCTACAGGGGGGATTTAGTTGAAGCTTTCTTT. It is translated as CASSLTYRGDLVEAFF.

There are many counts of this clonotype. This chain joins TRBV28 and TRBJ1-5, with 7 bases lining up with TRBD1. Per germline, CDR1 MDHEN and CDR2 SYDVKM. V was pared by 5 bases and J by 5 bases, with 12 bases of the junction left unmatched. CDR3 size: 16 residues. DNA for the CDR3: TGTGCCAGCAGTCCGGGGGGAGGGGGCGCGTATCAGCCCCAGCATTTT. It specifies CASSPGGGGAYQPQHF.

This clonotype has a count of ten or more. The rearrangement links TRBV6-1 to TRBJ2-7; 8 positions agree with TRBD1. Trimming removed 6 bases from V and 2 bases from J; junction bases left unmatched: 9. The CDR3 extends over 15 amino acids. Per germline, CDR1 MNHNS and CDR2 SASEGT. The CDR3 region is CASRTLGQEAYEQYF. CDR3 bases: TGTGCCAGCAGGACGTTGGGACAGGAGGCCTACGAGCAGTACTTC.

This clonotype was counted ten times or more. The chain recombines TRBV25-1 with TRBJ2-7; 8 bases agree with TRBD2. After removal of 3 bases from V and 9 bases from J, the junction contained 4 bases not matched to a gene. The length of the CDR3 is 12 residues. Germline V gives CDR1 MGHDK, CDR2 SYGVNS. The CDR3 loop reads CASSDTRGGQYF. The CDR3 DNA sequence: TGTGCCAGCAGTGATACTCGGGGGGGGCAGTACTTC.

The chain is built from TRBV7-2 and TRBJ2-5; 12 bases match TRBD2. The J segment lost 4 bases and the V segment lost 5 bases, leaving 5 bases of the junction unmatched. The V gene's germline CDR1 is SGHTA and CDR2 FQGNSA. The CDR3 consists of 15 residues. CDR3: CASSPTSGSRETQYF. The CDR3 bases are TGTGCCAGCAGCCCGACTAGCGGGAGTAGAGAGACCCAGTACTTC.

This chain connects TRBV3-1 to TRBJ1-2; 10 bases fit TRBD1. The J segment lost 7 bases and the V segment lost 0 bases, leaving 8 bases of the junction unmatched. Germline assignment: CDR1 LGHDT and CDR2 YNNKEL (reference sequence). The CDR3 is made up of 16 amino acids. The CDR3 DNA reads TGTGCCAGCAGCCAAGATAGGGACAGGGGACGGAGTGGCTACACCTTC. Translated: CASSQDRDRGRSGYTF.

This clonotype occurred many times. V and J are TRBV2 and TRBJ1-1; possible D gene TRBD1, 6 bases. CDR3 size: 13 residues. Trimming left V 6 bases short and J 5 bases short, with 13 bases between. In germline, CDR1 is SNHLY, CDR2 FYNNEI. The CDR3 is CASSPKGDTEAFF. The CDR3 nucleotides are TGTGCCAGCAGCCCAAAGGGGGATACTGAAGCTTTCTTT.

This clonotype has a count of ten or more. The chain recombines TRBV12-3 or TRBV12-4 with TRBJ1-5, with 9 bases aligning to TRBD1. Trimming cost V 6 bases and J 4 bases; bases outside gene matches: 4. This CDR3 region has 14 residues. CDR3 sequence: CASSDRGANQPQHF. The CDR3 DNA reads TGTGCCAGCAGCGACAGGGGGGCGAATCAGCCCCAGCATTTT.